Only a few counts were recorded for the clone carrying this T cell receptor beta chain. Its antigen is undetermined. This likely came from a read error, as a far larger clone is one base away. The source of the sample is a study of cytomegalovirus exposure and HLA in healthy donors. Overall study results and limits: What TCR beta sequences reportedly achieved was accurate prediction of HLA-A and HLA-B alleles in most subjects. Researchers reported in a later analysis that a missense DCLRE1C variant was tied to TCR beta V- and J-gene trimming.

Germline V gene data show CDR1 as SEHNR and CDR2 as FQNEAQ (reference sequence). This CDR3 is 17 amino acids long. A multiplex PCR was run with 60 Vbeta primers and 13 Jbeta primers. TCRdb's table, derived via immunoSEQ multiplex PCR, lists solely in-frame clones and lacks some. The sample holds 120,000 or so clones; around 84% are singletons and the top ten take roughly 1.2%. Specimen: PBMCs. This TCR was recovered from a woman in her thirties in good health and CMV-seronegative. The chain combines TRBV7-9 with TRBJ1-1, with 10 bases fitting TRBD1. The CDR3 loop is CSSSFSWRGTGATEAFF. CDR3 in DNA: TGTTCCAGCAGCTTTAGTTGGAGGGGGACAGGGGCCACTGAAGCTTTCTTT.